This T cell receptor beta chain was captured in a study of blood T cells in healthy people across ages. The study's findings and limits: Estimated diversity across one million T cells was deemed an underestimate. Unsorted PBMC material precluded a definitive naive versus antigen-experienced comparison.

Each donor's blood draw was around 9.1 milliliters of peripheral blood. They isolated at least 6.5 million PBMCs from each sample. Concerning this clonotype: The antigen is undetermined.

A second PCR of roughly 7 to 11 cycles used a sample-barcoded 5' primer and a J-beta primer mix. MiXCR was run by TCRdb on the 5' RACE reads, yielding one entry per CDR3 protein. Of around 780,000 distinct CDR3 sequences detected, roughly 56% appear once; the ten largest clones hold approximately 24%. The TCR originated in a man aged 35 to 55 in good health. The sequenced sample was blood.

The CDR3 loop is CASSTGRQPQHF. Written as DNA, the CDR3 is TGTGCCAGCTCGACAGGGCGTCAGCCCCAGCATTTT. The V and J genes are TRBV28 and TRBJ1-5; 7 bases match TRBD1. Germline V lookup: CDR1 MDHEN, CDR2 SYDVKM. V lost 8 bases to trimming and J lost 6 bases; unmatched junction nucleotides: 4. The CDR3 consists of 12 residues.